This record covers a single T cell receptor beta chain. The assay was immunoSEQ multiplex PCR, and TCRdb's table has in-frame clones only and misses some. The data show more than 250,000 clones, approximately 78% seen once. The data were obtained in a study of blood T cell repertoires in COVID-19. Participants spanned ages about 18 to 100 years and resided in 20 to 30 US areas. Participants reported their clinical history, and cohort assignment relied on those reports. Between the trimmed V and J ends, which lost 8 bases and 2 bases, there was a span of 15 bases. Germline V gene sequence: CDR1 SNHLY, CDR2 FYNNEI. The CDR3 extends over 14 amino acids.

V is TRBV2 and J is TRBJ1-2; D not resolved. The TCR was taken from a man aged 40-55 years who had been exposed to COVID-19. Sample: PBMCs or T cells enriched from blood (not recorded which). The CDR3 spells CASRTGNGNYGYTF. The DNA of the CDR3 is TGTGCCAGCCGAACGGGAAACGGAAACTATGGCTACACCTTC. The full variable domain, its missing parts supplied by reference TRBV2 and TRBJ1-2, is EPEVTQTPSHQVTQMGQEVILRCVPISNHLYFYWYRQILGQKVEFLVSFYNNEISEKSEIFDDQFSVERPDGSNFTLKIRSTKLEDSAMYFCASRTGNGNYGYTFGSGTRLTVV.